Each of the 5 T cell receptor beta chains below was sequenced from the same sample in a study of T cell changes during pregnancy in multiple sclerosis. Generated by immunoSEQ multiplex PCR, the TCRdb table keeps only in-frame clones and is missing some. The data contain 70,000 to 95,000 clones, more than 85% of them seen just once; the ten biggest clones take up 2.6%. The sequencing used peripheral blood, collected after pregnancy. These receptors all stem from a female donor in good health, enrolled as a control in a pregnancy study.

The chain has TRBV4-2 and TRBJ2-1, with D perhaps TRBD2 (6 bases). V lost 4 bases, J lost 6 bases, and 13 bases lay in between. The CDR3 contains 14 residues. The germline V gene has CDR1 LGHNA and CDR2 YNFKEQ. The CDR3 sequence: CASSPPGTPNEQFF. CDR3 DNA sequence: TGTGCCAGCAGCCCCCCCGGGACTCCCAATGAGCAGTTCTTC.

The chain links TRBV18 to TRBJ1-4; maybe TRBD1 (5 bases). Trimming pared 3 bases from V and 0 bases from J, leaving 8 bases between. Germline V gene data show CDR1 as KGHSH and CDR2 as LQKENI. This CDR3 is 15 amino acids long. CDR3 in DNA: TGTGCCAGCTCACCCAGGGTCGCAACTAATGAAAAACTGTTTTTT. Amino acid sequence: CASSPRVATNEKLFF.

The gene calls are TRBV11-3 and TRBJ2-1; D is unclear. Germline CDR1 is SGHNT and CDR2 is YENEEA. This CDR3 is built from 10 residues. CDR3 in DNA: TGTGCGGAGTGGCGCGGTGGGCAGTTCTTC. As protein: CAEWRGGQFF.

The chain recombines TRBV7-8 with TRBJ2-7, with 9 bases that match TRBD2. Germline V gives CDR1 SGHVS, CDR2 FQNEAQ. The CDR3 consists of 15 residues. Trimming cost V 5 bases and J 0 bases; bases outside gene matches: 5. The CDR3 spells CASSPISGSSYEQYF. The CDR3 nucleotides are TGTGCCAGCAGCCCAATTAGCGGGAGCTCCTACGAGCAGTACTTC.

The rearrangement links TRBV5-1 to TRBJ2-1; 8 bases map to TRBD2. J was trimmed by 9 bases and V by 2 bases; bases with no gene match: 10. The germline gives CDR1 SGHRS, CDR2 YFSETQ. This CDR3 spans 15 amino acids. The CDR3 loop reads CASSFGGAEEGEQFF. CDR3 bases: TGCGCCAGCAGCTTCGGGGGGGCCGAAGAAGGTGAGCAGTTCTTC.